These 8 T cell receptor beta chains were sequenced from one sample in a study of T cells in Graves' hyperthyroidism and ophthalmopathy. Amplified TCR beta CDR3 regions came from RNA transcripts. The HTBI primer set served for first-round RT-PCR of the TCR CDR3. In TCRdb, the multiplex PCR reads were re-called with MiXCR into one record per CDR3 protein. The sample lists approximately 640,000 distinct CDR3 sequences, about 45% seen once, with under 8.5% in the top ten. Sequencing used peripheral blood or thyroid tissue (not recorded which). The source is an adult man with Graves' disease, either hyperthyroidism or ophthalmopathy (not recorded which).

This clonotype has more than one count but fewer than ten. The rearrangement joins TRBV12-3 or TRBV12-4 to TRBJ1-1; the D gene is possibly TRBD1 (5 bases). V shed 3 bases and J shed 5 bases, with 13 bases lying between them. The CDR3 sequence is 14 residues long. CDR3 DNA: TGTGCCAGCAGTTTCGGGCTCGGGGGGACTGAAGCTTTCTTT. Its translation is CASSFGLGGTEAFF.

This clonotype was seen ten or more times. The rearrangement uses TRBV9 and TRBJ1-2; unclear D gene. Germline V gene sequence: CDR1 SGDLS, CDR2 YYNGEE. This CDR3 region has 13 residues. Trimming shortened V by 3 bases and J by 4 bases, and 10 bases separated the two germline ends. The CDR3 DNA reads as TGTGCCAGCAGCGGCGGAGGGATCTATGGCTACACCTTC. This sequence encodes CASSGGGIYGYTF.

This clonotype has more than one count but fewer than ten. The chain uses TRBV4-1 and TRBJ1-1; 8 bases map to TRBD1. There are 15 residues in the CDR3. Germline lookup yields CDR1 MGHRA and CDR2 YSYEKL. V trimming: 3 bases; J trimming: 0 bases; junction bases outside the gene matches: 3. The CDR3: CASSQDRAMNTEAFF. CDR3 DNA: TGCGCCAGCAGCCAGGACAGGGCCATGAACACTGAAGCTTTCTTT.

This clonotype was detected only once. The V gene is TRBV5-1, the J gene TRBJ2-3, with 11 nucleotides matching TRBD1. Trimming cost V 5 bases and J 4 bases; bases outside gene matches: 6. This CDR3 has 15 residues. CDR1 is SGHRS, CDR2 YFSETQ, per germline. Here the CDR3 reads CASRDLDRGPDTQYF. The CDR3 DNA follows: TGCGCCAGCAGGGACTTGGACAGGGGGCCAGATACGCAGTATTTT.

V is TRBV7-9 and J is TRBJ2-5; 13 positions match TRBD2. This CDR3 is 17 amino acids long. Trimming at V came to 5 bases and at J to 3 bases, leaving 9 bases not matched to a gene. Germline CDR1 reads SEHNR; CDR2 reads FQNEAQ (reference sequence). The CDR3 DNA sequence: TGTGCCAGCAGCCCCTACCTCGGGACTAGCGGGAAAGAGACCCAGTACTTC. It encodes CASSPYLGTSGKETQYF.

About this clonotype: A clone one base away is much larger, so this may be a read error. The chain has TRBV14 and TRBJ2-7, with 10 bases identical to TRBD2. Germline V gene data show CDR1 as SGHDN and CDR2 as FVKESK. This CDR3 is built from 15 residues. V dropped 4 bases and J dropped 5; count of bases not matched to a gene: 8. In DNA, the CDR3 is TGTGCCAGCAGCCGCATCATGGGACTAGCGCACGAGCAGTACTTC. This gives the protein CASSRIMGLAHEQYF.

This clonotype showed up just once. This rearrangement joins TRBV20-1 to TRBJ1-4; 10 bases are a match to TRBD1. The CDR3 has 14 amino acids. Germline CDR1 DFQATT, CDR2 SNEGSKA (reference sequence). Trimming removed 6 bases from V and 7 bases from J; junction bases left unmatched: 8. The CDR3 DNA reads TGCAGTGCAAACAGACAGGGGGCGGGTGAAAAACTGTTTTTT. It yields the protein CSANRQGAGEKLFF.

The gene calls are TRBV7-2 and TRBJ2-7; 8 positions match TRBD2. The CDR3 consists of 16 residues. Germline V gene data show CDR1 as SGHTA and CDR2 as FQGNSA. The V gene end was trimmed by 5 bases and the J gene end by 3 bases; junction bases not matched to a gene: 12. This CDR3 reads CASSHPGGSGGYEQYF. The DNA for the CDR3 is TGTGCCAGCAGCCATCCGGGAGGGTCGGGGGGCTACGAGCAGTACTTC.